The present entry profiles one TCR beta chain with its context. Isolation of CD4+ naive, central memory, regulatory and stem cell-like memory cells was achieved by sorting via CD45RO/CCR7/CD25/CD127/CD95/CD27. The source of the sample is a study of beta chain features in type 1 diabetes. The wider study: Age and gender were similar between patients and healthy donors, as were cell yields. The examined sorted cells totaled under 120 million across samples.

Every isolated RNA sample was fully reverse transcribed, so sequencing captured expressed TCRB transcripts. Assay used: immunoSEQ multiplex PCR; TCRdb lists only in-frame clones, some missing. Of 120,000 to 150,000 clones listed, more than 9% were seen once; the top ten hold under 1.5%. Germline loops: CDR1 SGHDT, CDR2 YYEEEE. V lost 2 bases and J lost 1, with 7 bases in between. The CDR3 has 14 amino acids. Sequencing was done on a sample of naive CD4+ T cells from blood. The chain uses TRBV5-6 and TRBJ2-1; weak D call: TRBD1 (5 bases). The receptor was derived from a man younger than 30 in good health. CDR3 loop: CASSFDSSYNEQFF. The CDR3 region has the DNA TGTGCCAGCAGCTTCGACAGTTCCTACAATGAGCAGTTCTTC.